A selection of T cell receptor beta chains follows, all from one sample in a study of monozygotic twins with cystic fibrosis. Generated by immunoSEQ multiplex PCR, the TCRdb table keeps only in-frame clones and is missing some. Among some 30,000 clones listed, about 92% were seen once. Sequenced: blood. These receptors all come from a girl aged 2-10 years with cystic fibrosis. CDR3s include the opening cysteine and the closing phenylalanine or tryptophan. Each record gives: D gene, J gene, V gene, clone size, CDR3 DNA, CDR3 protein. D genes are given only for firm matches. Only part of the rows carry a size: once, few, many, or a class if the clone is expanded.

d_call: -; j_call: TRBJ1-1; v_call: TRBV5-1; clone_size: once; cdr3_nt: TGCGCCAGCAGCTATGCGGGGGCGGATACTGAAGCTTTCTTT; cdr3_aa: CASSYAGADTEAFF
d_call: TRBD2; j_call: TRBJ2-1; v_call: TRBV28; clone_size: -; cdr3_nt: TGTGCCAGCAGCCCCGGGACTAGTAGCTACAATGAGCAGTTCTTC; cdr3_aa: CASSPGTSSYNEQFF
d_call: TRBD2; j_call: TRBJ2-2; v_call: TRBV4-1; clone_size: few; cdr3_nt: TGCGCCAGCAGCCTCGCCGCTAGCGGGAGTAGCACCGGGGAGCTGTTTTTT; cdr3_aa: CASSLAASGSSTGELFF
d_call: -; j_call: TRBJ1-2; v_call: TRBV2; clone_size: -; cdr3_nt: TGTGCCAGCAGTGCCTCGGAGGGGAACTATGGCTACACCTTC; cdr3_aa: CASSASEGNYGYTF
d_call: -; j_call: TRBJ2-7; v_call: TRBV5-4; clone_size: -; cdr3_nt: TGTGCCAGCAGACCGACCCTGGGGGACACCTACGAGCAGTACTTC; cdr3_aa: CASRPTLGDTYEQYF
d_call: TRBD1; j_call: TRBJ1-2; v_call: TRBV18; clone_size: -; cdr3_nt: TGTGCCAGCTCCGAAAGGACGGACAGGGCCTATGGCTACACCTTC; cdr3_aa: CASSERTDRAYGYTF
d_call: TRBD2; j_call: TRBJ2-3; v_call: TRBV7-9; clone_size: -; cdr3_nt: TGTGCCAGCAGCTTATATTCTAGCGGGGGACCAGATACGCAGTATTTT; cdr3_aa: CASSLYSSGGPDTQYF
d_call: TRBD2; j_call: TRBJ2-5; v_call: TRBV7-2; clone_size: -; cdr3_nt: TGTGCCAGCAGCTTCTCGGGGGGGCCGGAGACCCAGTACTTC; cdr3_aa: CASSFSGGPETQYF
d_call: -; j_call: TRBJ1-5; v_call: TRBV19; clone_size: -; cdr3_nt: TGTGCCAGTAGGTCCGGGCCCCGGCTATTAGCCCAGCATTTT; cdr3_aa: CASRSGPRLLAQHF
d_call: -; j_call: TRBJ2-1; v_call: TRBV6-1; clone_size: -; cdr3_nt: TGTGCCAGCAGGGCAGGGTGGTATGAGCAGTTCTTC; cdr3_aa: CASRAGWYEQFF
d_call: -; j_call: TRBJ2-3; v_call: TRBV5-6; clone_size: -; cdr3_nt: TGTGCCAGCAGCCAAGACTTGGGGGGAAGCACAGATACGCAGTATTTT; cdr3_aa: CASSQDLGGSTDTQYF
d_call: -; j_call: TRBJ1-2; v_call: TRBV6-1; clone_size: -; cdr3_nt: TGTGCCAGCGCTATAGAGGGGGGGCTTAGCTATGGCTACACCTTC; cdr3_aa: CASAIEGGLSYGYTF
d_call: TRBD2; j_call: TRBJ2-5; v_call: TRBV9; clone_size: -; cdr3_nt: TGTGCCAGCAGCGTGGGGGCGGGAGGAGAGACCCAGTACTTC; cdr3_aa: CASSVGAGGETQYF
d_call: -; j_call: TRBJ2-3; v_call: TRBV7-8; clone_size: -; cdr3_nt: TGTGCCAGCAGCTTGAAAATAACAGGGACAGATACGCAGTATTTT; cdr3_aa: CASSLKITGTDTQYF
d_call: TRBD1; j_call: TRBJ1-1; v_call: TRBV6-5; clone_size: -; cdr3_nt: TGTGCCAGCAGTACTCGGACAGGGACCCCTGAAGCTTTCTTT; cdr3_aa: CASSTRTGTPEAFF
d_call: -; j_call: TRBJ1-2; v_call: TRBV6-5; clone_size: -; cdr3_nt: TGTGCCAGCAGCTCCGACGGTATCTATGGCTACACCTTC; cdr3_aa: CASSSDGIYGYTF
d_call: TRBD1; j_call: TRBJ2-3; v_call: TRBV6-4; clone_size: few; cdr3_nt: TGTGCCAGCAGTGAGGGACAGGGGGCAGATACGCAGTATTTT; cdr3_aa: CASSEGQGADTQYF
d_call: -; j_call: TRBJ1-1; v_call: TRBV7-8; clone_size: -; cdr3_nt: TGTGCCAGCAGCTCCCTTGGAGGGTTAAACACTGAAGCTTTCTTT; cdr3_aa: CASSSLGGLNTEAFF
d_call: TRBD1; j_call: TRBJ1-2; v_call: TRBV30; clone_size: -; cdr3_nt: TGTGCCTGGAGTGTAACAGGGGACCCCTATGGCTACACCTTC; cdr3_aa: CAWSVTGDPYGYTF
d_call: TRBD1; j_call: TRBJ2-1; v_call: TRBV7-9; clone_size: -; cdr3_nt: TGTGCCAGCAGTCCCCCGGGACAGGGCGTCTCTGAGCAGTTCTTC; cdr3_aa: CASSPPGQGVSEQFF
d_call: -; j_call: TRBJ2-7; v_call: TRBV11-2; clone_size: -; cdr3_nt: TGTGCCAGCAGCCTGGGGCTGGCCTACGAGCAGTACTTC; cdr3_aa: CASSLGLAYEQYF
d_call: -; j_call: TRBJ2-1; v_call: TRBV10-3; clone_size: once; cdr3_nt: TGTGCCATCAGTGATCAAGGGGCAGCGCACTTCCAGTTCTTC; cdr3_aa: CAISDQGAAHFQFF
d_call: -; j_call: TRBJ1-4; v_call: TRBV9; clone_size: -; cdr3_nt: TGTGCCAGCAGCGAGGGTATCACCGATGAAAAACTGTTTTTT; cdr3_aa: CASSEGITDEKLFF
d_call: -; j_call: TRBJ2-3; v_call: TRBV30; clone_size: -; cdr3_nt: TGTGCCTGGAGTGTATTGGACACACGCACAGATACGCAGTATTTT; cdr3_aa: CAWSVLDTRTDTQYF
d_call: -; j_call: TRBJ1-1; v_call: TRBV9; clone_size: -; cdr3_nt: TGTGCCAGCAGCCCAGGGAGTAGGTGGGGGACTGAAGCTTTCTTT; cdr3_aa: CASSPGSRWGTEAFF
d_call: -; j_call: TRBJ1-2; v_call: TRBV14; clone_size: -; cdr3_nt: TGTGCCAGCAGCCAAGACAGAAACTATGGCTACACCTTC; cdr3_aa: CASSQDRNYGYTF
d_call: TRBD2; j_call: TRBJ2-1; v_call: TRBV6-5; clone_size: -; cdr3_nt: TGTGCCAGCAGTTACTTTCCGGGACTAGCGATCGATGAGCAGTTCTTC; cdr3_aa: CASSYFPGLAIDEQFF
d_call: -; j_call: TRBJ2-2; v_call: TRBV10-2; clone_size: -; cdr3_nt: TGCGCCAGCAGACCGGGACTCACCACCGGGGAGCTGTTTTTT; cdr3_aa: CASRPGLTTGELFF
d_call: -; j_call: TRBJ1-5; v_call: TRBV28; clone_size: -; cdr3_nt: TGTGCCAGCAGTCCAGGATTTCAGCCCCAGCATTTT; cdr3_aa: CASSPGFQPQHF
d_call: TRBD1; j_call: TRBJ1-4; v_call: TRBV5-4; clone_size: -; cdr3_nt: TGTGCCAGCAGCGCTGGACAGGGATACGAAAAACTGTTTTTT; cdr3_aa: CASSAGQGYEKLFF
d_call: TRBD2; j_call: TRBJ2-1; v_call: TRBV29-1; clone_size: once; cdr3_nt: TGCAGCGGAATCGGGACTAGCGGGAGGGGTCTAAGCTCCTACAATGAGCAGTTCTTC; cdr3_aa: CSGIGTSGRGLSSYNEQFF
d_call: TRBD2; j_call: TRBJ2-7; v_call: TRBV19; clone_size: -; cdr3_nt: TGTGCCAGTAGTATGTCTAGCGGGAGGTCCTACGAGCAGTACTTC; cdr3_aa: CASSMSSGRSYEQYF
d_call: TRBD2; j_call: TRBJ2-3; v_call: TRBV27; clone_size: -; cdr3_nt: TGTGCCAGCACTAGCGGGGAGTCCGAAGGGAAACTAAGCACAGATACGCAGTATTTT; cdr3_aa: CASTSGESEGKLSTDTQYF
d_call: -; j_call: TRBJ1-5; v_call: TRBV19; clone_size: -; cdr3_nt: TGTGCCAGTAGTGCCGGTGGGGGCAATCAGCCCCAGCATTTT; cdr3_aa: CASSAGGGNQPQHF
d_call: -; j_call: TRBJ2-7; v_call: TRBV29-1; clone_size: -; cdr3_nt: TGCAGCGCCATCCTTCAGGGGAGGGCCTACGAGCAGTACTTC; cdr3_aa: CSAILQGRAYEQYF
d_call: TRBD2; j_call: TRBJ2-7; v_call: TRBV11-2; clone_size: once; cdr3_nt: TGTGCCAGCAGCACCAGGACTAGCGGGAGTACCGTGCAGTACTTC; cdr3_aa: CASSTRTSGSTVQYF
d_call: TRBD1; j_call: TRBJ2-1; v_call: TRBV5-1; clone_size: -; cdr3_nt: TGCGCCAGCAGCATCGGGACAGGGGCTCGTCCCTACAATGAGCAGTTCTTC; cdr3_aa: CASSIGTGARPYNEQFF
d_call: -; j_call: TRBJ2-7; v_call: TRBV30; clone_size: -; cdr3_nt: TGTGCCTGGAGTCAGGGGTTCTACGAGCAGTACTTC; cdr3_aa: CAWSQGFYEQYF
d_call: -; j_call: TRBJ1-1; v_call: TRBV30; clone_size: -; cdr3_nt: TGTGCCGCGATGGAAAACACTGAAGCTTTCTTT; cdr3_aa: CAAMENTEAFF
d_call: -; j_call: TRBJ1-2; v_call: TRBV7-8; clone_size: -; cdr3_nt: TGTGCCAGCAGCCCACAAGGGGAGGACTATGGCTACACCTTC; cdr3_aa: CASSPQGEDYGYTF
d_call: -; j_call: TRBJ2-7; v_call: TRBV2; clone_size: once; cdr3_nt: TGTGCCAGCAGTGAAAGGACCTACGAGCAGTACTTC; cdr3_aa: CASSERTYEQYF
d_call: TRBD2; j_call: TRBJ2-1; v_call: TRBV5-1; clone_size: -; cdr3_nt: TGCGCCAGCAGCCTCCAATCTAGCGGCCGAGGCAATGAGCAGTTCTTC; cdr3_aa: CASSLQSSGRGNEQFF
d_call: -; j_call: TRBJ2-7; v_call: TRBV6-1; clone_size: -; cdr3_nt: TGTGCCAGCAGTCAGCGTTCCTACGAGCAGTACTTC; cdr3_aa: CASSQRSYEQYF
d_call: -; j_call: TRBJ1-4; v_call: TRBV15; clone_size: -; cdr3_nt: TGTGCCACCAGCCCTGCGCGGCAGATTAATGAAAAACTGTTTTTT; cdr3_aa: CATSPARQINEKLFF
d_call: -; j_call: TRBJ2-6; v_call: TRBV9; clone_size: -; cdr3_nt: TGTGCCAGCAGCCCCCAGGTTCGGGCCTCTGGGGCCAACGTCCTGACTTTC; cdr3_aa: CASSPQVRASGANVLTF